This T cell receptor (beta chain) was observed in a study of CD8 T cells in ankylosing spondylitis. General study results and limits: Eight highly homologous variants formed a TCR beta motif that appeared characteristic of ankylosing spondylitis blood. Both synovial fluid and blood in reactive arthritis had previously been reported to carry some motif variants.

Germline V gene sequence: CDR1 SGHNT, CDR2 YENEEA. The V and J ends lost 5 bases and 7 bases, in that order; junction bases with no gene match: 10. The CDR3 spans 15 residues. Library preparation for TCR beta used quantitative 5'-RACE with molecular barcodes. TCRdb redid the calling of the 5' RACE reads with MiXCR, one entry per CDR3 protein. Counted here are 30,000 to 35,000 distinct CDR3 sequences, under 40% occurring once; the ten biggest clones make up about 41%. This clonotype was counted many times. Its matching antigen is unknown. V is TRBV11-3 and J is TRBJ2-1; 8 positions agree with TRBD1. The specimen was synovial fluid, either unsorted or a sorted T cell fraction (not recorded which). This receptor was identified in a male donor with ankylosing spondylitis. CDR3 amino acids: CASSASPTGGNEQFF. DNA for the CDR3: TGTGCCAGCAGCGCCAGCCCAACAGGGGGGAATGAGCAGTTCTTC. The entire variable domain, with the rest obtained from reference TRBV11-3 and TRBJ2-1, is as follows: EAGVVQSPRYKIIEKKQPVAFWCNPISGHNTLYWYLQNLGQGPELLIRYENEEAVDDSQLPKDRFSAERLKGVDSTLKIQPAELGDSAVYLCASSASPTGGNEQFFGPGTRLTVL.